This is a list of T cell receptor beta chains from one sample in a study of T-cell reconstitution after alpha-beta-depleted transplantation in children. TCRdb reanalysed the PCR reads using MiXCR and keeps one entry per CDR3 protein. The sample includes 610,000 or so distinct CDR3 sequences, around 27% of them seen just once. Sequenced here: PBMCs, sampled before TCRalphabeta/CD19-depleted stem cell transplant. The receptor set was obtained from a boy less than two years old with Wiskott-Aldrich syndrome, due to receive a stem cell transplant. Both conserved end residues are part of each CDR3. D genes are given only for firm matches. Not all rows give a size; the values are once, few, many and, for expanded clones, a class.

CDR3 protein: CASSLVDGELFF; CDR3 DNA: TGTGCCAGCAGCTTGGTGGACGGGGAGCTGTTTTTT; D gene: NA; J gene: TRBJ2-2; clone size: NA; V gene: TRBV5-5
CDR3 protein: CATSRAGTALAKNIQYF; CDR3 DNA: TGTGCCACCAGCCGGGCGGGGACAGCTTTAGCCAAAAACATTCAGTACTTC; D gene: NA; J gene: TRBJ2-4; clone size: NA; V gene: TRBV15
CDR3 protein: CASSYSGPSTDYEQYF; CDR3 DNA: TGTGCCAGCAGTTACTCCGGCCCATCCACGGACTACGAGCAGTACTTC; D gene: NA; J gene: TRBJ2-7; clone size: NA; V gene: TRBV6-5
CDR3 protein: CASSLRTSGSEQYF; CDR3 DNA: TGCGCCAGCAGCCTACGGACTAGCGGGAGCGAGCAGTACTTC; D gene: TRBD2; J gene: TRBJ2-7; clone size: NA; V gene: TRBV5-1
CDR3 protein: CASSPNRTPEGVYGYTF; CDR3 DNA: TGTGCCAGCAGTCCTAACCGGACGCCGGAAGGTGTCTATGGCTACACCTTC; D gene: NA; J gene: TRBJ1-2; clone size: few; V gene: TRBV6-1
CDR3 protein: CASSFTVTPGTGELFF; CDR3 DNA: TGCGCCAGCAGCTTTACCGTAACCCCAGGCACCGGGGAGCTGTTTTTT; D gene: NA; J gene: TRBJ2-2; clone size: few; V gene: TRBV5-1
CDR3 protein: CAWSRSDRGSETQYF; CDR3 DNA: TGTGCCTGGAGTCGTTCGGACAGGGGGTCGGAGACCCAGTACTTC; D gene: TRBD1; J gene: TRBJ2-5; clone size: NA; V gene: TRBV30
CDR3 protein: CASSSGLAGREQFF; CDR3 DNA: TGCGCCAGCAGCTCCGGACTAGCGGGTAGAGAGCAGTTCTTC; D gene: TRBD2; J gene: TRBJ2-1; clone size: NA; V gene: TRBV5-1
CDR3 protein: CASTRDRGHEGYTF; CDR3 DNA: TGTGCCAGCACCCGGGACAGGGGGCATGAGGGCTACACCTTC; D gene: TRBD1; J gene: TRBJ1-2; clone size: NA; V gene: TRBV6-1
CDR3 protein: CASSVAGLGIYEQYF; CDR3 DNA: TGTGCCAGCAGCGTAGCGGGACTAGGGATCTACGAGCAGTACTTC; D gene: TRBD2; J gene: TRBJ2-7; clone size: NA; V gene: TRBV9
CDR3 protein: CASSLGTVPETQYF; CDR3 DNA: TGTGCCAGCAGCTTAGGGACAGTCCCAGAGACCCAGTACTTC; D gene: NA; J gene: TRBJ2-5; clone size: NA; V gene: TRBV7-2
CDR3 protein: CASSFRWRSGSFNEQFF; CDR3 DNA: TGTGCCAGCAGCTTCCGGTGGCGGAGCGGGAGCTTCAATGAGCAGTTCTTC; D gene: TRBD2; J gene: TRBJ2-1; clone size: NA; V gene: TRBV7-9
CDR3 protein: CASSWTSEHYTGELFF; CDR3 DNA: TGTGCCAGCAGCTGGACTAGCGAGCATTACACCGGGGAGCTGTTTTTT; D gene: TRBD2; J gene: TRBJ2-2; clone size: few; V gene: TRBV12-3/TRBV12-4
CDR3 protein: CATSEGAGLAGITDTQYF; CDR3 DNA: TGTGCCACCAGTGAAGGCGCCGGACTAGCGGGAATCACAGATACGCAGTATTTT; D gene: TRBD2; J gene: TRBJ2-3; clone size: few; V gene: TRBV24-1
CDR3 protein: CAITKGLPSTDTQYF; CDR3 DNA: TGTGCCATCACCAAAGGACTACCTAGCACAGATACGCAGTATTTT; D gene: NA; J gene: TRBJ2-3; clone size: few; V gene: TRBV10-3
CDR3 protein: CAWSKGANTGELFF; CDR3 DNA: TGTGCCTGGAGTAAGGGGGCGAACACCGGGGAGCTGTTTTTT; D gene: NA; J gene: TRBJ2-2; clone size: NA; V gene: TRBV30
CDR3 protein: CSAKGGSGNYNEQFF; CDR3 DNA: TGCAGTGCTAAAGGGGGTAGCGGGAACTACAATGAGCAGTTCTTC; D gene: TRBD2; J gene: TRBJ2-1; clone size: NA; V gene: TRBV20-1
CDR3 protein: CAVRDGTPQAGELFF; CDR3 DNA: TGTGCCGTGAGAGACGGGACTCCCCAAGCCGGGGAGCTGTTTTTT; D gene: NA; J gene: TRBJ2-2; clone size: few; V gene: TRBV10-3
CDR3 protein: CSARDKTHYEQYF; CDR3 DNA: TGCAGTGCTAGAGATAAAACCCACTACGAGCAGTACTTC; D gene: NA; J gene: TRBJ2-7; clone size: few; V gene: TRBV20-1
CDR3 protein: CASSFTGTPSYEQYF; CDR3 DNA: TGTGCCAGCAGCTTTACAGGGACCCCCTCCTACGAGCAGTACTTC; D gene: NA; J gene: TRBJ2-7; clone size: NA; V gene: TRBV5-5
CDR3 protein: CANTLPDRHSEAFF; CDR3 DNA: TGCGCCAATACCCTCCCCGACAGGCACAGTGAAGCTTTCTTT; D gene: NA; J gene: TRBJ1-1; clone size: NA; V gene: TRBV5-1
CDR3 protein: CSVPWTGRSQYF; CDR3 DNA: TGCAGCGTGCCCTGGACAGGGCGGTCCCAGTACTTC; D gene: TRBD1; J gene: TRBJ2-5; clone size: few; V gene: TRBV29-1
CDR3 protein: CASSPSGRVEDTQYF; CDR3 DNA: TGTGCCAGCAGCCCTAGCGGGAGAGTTGAAGATACGCAGTATTTT; D gene: TRBD2; J gene: TRBJ2-3; clone size: once; V gene: TRBV7-2
CDR3 protein: CASSQAPSGSNEQFF; CDR3 DNA: TGTGCCAGCAGCCAAGCCCCTAGCGGGAGTAATGAGCAGTTCTTC; D gene: TRBD2; J gene: TRBJ2-1; clone size: NA; V gene: TRBV3-1
CDR3 protein: CASSVQLSNAPDTQYF; CDR3 DNA: TGTGCCAGCAGCGTCCAACTAAGTAACGCACCAGATACGCAGTATTTT; D gene: NA; J gene: TRBJ2-3; clone size: few; V gene: TRBV9
CDR3 protein: CASSLWASTTNEKLFF; CDR3 DNA: TGTGCCAGCAGCTTATGGGCATCTACAACTAATGAAAAACTGTTTTTT; D gene: NA; J gene: TRBJ1-4; clone size: few; V gene: TRBV7-8
CDR3 protein: CASSSTGDTGELFF; CDR3 DNA: TGCGCCAGCAGCTCGACAGGGGACACCGGGGAGCTGTTTTTT; D gene: TRBD1; J gene: TRBJ2-2; clone size: many; V gene: TRBV5-1
CDR3 protein: CASRRQERGYGYTF; CDR3 DNA: TGTGCCAGCAGGCGACAGGAGAGGGGCTATGGCTACACCTTC; D gene: NA; J gene: TRBJ1-2; clone size: NA; V gene: TRBV6-1
CDR3 protein: CASSFKDLTYGYTF; CDR3 DNA: TGTGCCAGCAGCTTTAAGGACCTTACCTATGGCTACACCTTC; D gene: NA; J gene: TRBJ1-2; clone size: NA; V gene: TRBV7-9
CDR3 protein: CSVRQGGADTQYF; CDR3 DNA: TGCAGTGTACGACAGGGGGGGGCAGATACGCAGTATTTT; D gene: TRBD1; J gene: TRBJ2-3; clone size: NA; V gene: TRBV20-1
CDR3 protein: CASSAAGLGDIQYF; CDR3 DNA: TGTGCCAGCAGTGCGGCAGGGTTGGGGGACATTCAGTACTTC; D gene: NA; J gene: TRBJ2-4; clone size: few; V gene: TRBV2
CDR3 protein: CASERTSGSTDTQYF; CDR3 DNA: TGCGCCAGCGAAAGGACTAGCGGGAGCACAGATACGCAGTATTTT; D gene: TRBD2; J gene: TRBJ2-3; clone size: NA; V gene: TRBV5-1
CDR3 protein: CASSEETPGTGFTSKFF; CDR3 DNA: TGCGCCAGCAGCGAAGAAACCCCCGGGACAGGGTTTACATCTAAGTTCTTC; D gene: TRBD1; J gene: TRBJ2-1; clone size: NA; V gene: TRBV5-1
CDR3 protein: CASSVAPTANEQFF; CDR3 DNA: TGTGCCAGCAGCGTAGCCCCGACTGCAAATGAGCAGTTCTTC; D gene: NA; J gene: TRBJ2-1; clone size: NA; V gene: TRBV9
CDR3 protein: CSAREVGTTPYEQYF; CDR3 DNA: TGCAGTGCTAGAGAGGTCGGGACTACCCCCTACGAGCAGTACTTC; D gene: TRBD2; J gene: TRBJ2-7; clone size: NA; V gene: TRBV20-1
CDR3 protein: CASSFTFRDGYTF; CDR3 DNA: TGCGCCAGCAGCTTCACTTTTCGGGATGGCTACACCTTC; D gene: NA; J gene: TRBJ1-2; clone size: NA; V gene: TRBV5-1
CDR3 protein: CASSQDVRQGNGQYF; CDR3 DNA: TGTGCCAGCAGCCAAGATGTGCGACAGGGCAACGGGCAGTACTTC; D gene: TRBD1; J gene: TRBJ2-7; clone size: NA; V gene: TRBV14
CDR3 protein: CASTLTSGSFNEQFF; CDR3 DNA: TGCGCCAGCACCTTGACTAGCGGGAGTTTCAATGAGCAGTTCTTC; D gene: TRBD2; J gene: TRBJ2-1; clone size: NA; V gene: TRBV5-1
CDR3 protein: CASSFFGRSYGYTF; CDR3 DNA: TGTGCCAGCAGTTTTTTTGGCAGATCCTATGGCTACACCTTC; D gene: NA; J gene: TRBJ1-2; clone size: NA; V gene: TRBV7-2
CDR3 protein: CSASPTSGRLNEQYF; CDR3 DNA: TGCAGTGCCTCACCGACTAGCGGGAGACTGAACGAGCAGTACTTC; D gene: TRBD2; J gene: TRBJ2-7; clone size: NA; V gene: TRBV20-1
CDR3 protein: CSVVQVQETQYF; CDR3 DNA: TGCAGCGTTGTACAGGTTCAAGAGACCCAGTACTTC; D gene: NA; J gene: TRBJ2-5; clone size: few; V gene: TRBV29-1
CDR3 protein: CAGAKTGAGELFF; CDR3 DNA: TGTGCCGGAGCCAAGACAGGGGCCGGGGAGCTGTTTTTT; D gene: TRBD1; J gene: TRBJ2-2; clone size: NA; V gene: TRBV27
CDR3 protein: CAISEPLSGHTGELFF; CDR3 DNA: TGTGCCATCAGTGAGCCTTTAAGCGGACACACCGGGGAGCTGTTTTTT; D gene: NA; J gene: TRBJ2-2; clone size: NA; V gene: TRBV10-3
CDR3 protein: CSVADRGLRNEQYF; CDR3 DNA: TGCAGCGTGGCCGACAGGGGGCTTAGGAACGAGCAGTACTTC; D gene: TRBD1; J gene: TRBJ2-7; clone size: few; V gene: TRBV29-1
CDR3 protein: CSATLGTNDGYTF; CDR3 DNA: TGCAGTGCTACCCTCGGGACCAATGATGGCTACACCTTC; D gene: NA; J gene: TRBJ1-2; clone size: NA; V gene: TRBV20-1
CDR3 protein: CASSLALATEQYF; CDR3 DNA: TGTGCCAGCAGTTTAGCACTAGCGACCGAGCAGTACTTC; D gene: TRBD2; J gene: TRBJ2-7; clone size: few; V gene: TRBV12-3/TRBV12-4
CDR3 protein: CASALRFGGYSTDTQYF; CDR3 DNA: TGCGCCAGCGCCTTAAGGTTTGGGGGATATTCTACAGATACGCAGTATTTT; D gene: NA; J gene: TRBJ2-3; clone size: NA; V gene: TRBV5-1
CDR3 protein: CSARDSAQPNTGELFF; CDR3 DNA: TGCAGTGCTAGAGATTCGGCGCAGCCTAACACCGGGGAGCTGTTTTTT; D gene: NA; J gene: TRBJ2-2; clone size: few; V gene: TRBV20-1